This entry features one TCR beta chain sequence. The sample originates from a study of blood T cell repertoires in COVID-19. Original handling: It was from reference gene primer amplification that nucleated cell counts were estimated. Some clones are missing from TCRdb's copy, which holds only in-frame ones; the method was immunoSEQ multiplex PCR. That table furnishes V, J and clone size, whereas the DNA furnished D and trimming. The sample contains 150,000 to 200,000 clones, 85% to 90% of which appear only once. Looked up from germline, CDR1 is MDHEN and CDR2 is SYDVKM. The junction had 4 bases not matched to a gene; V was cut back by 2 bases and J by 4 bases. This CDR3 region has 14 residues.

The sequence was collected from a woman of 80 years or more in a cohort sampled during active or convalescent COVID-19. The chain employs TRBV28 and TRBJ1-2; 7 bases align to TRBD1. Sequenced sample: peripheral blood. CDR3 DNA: TGTGCCAGCAGTTTAGGTCAGGGGGTCTATGGCTACACCTTC. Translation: CASSLGQGVYGYTF.